This T cell receptor (beta chain) was captured by sequencing in a study of a mutant IDH1 vaccine in newly diagnosed glioma (TCRdb year 2021). A note on the overall study: In the chemotherapy-containing groups, vaccination started alongside temozolomide cycles, whereas in patients who had radiotherapy alone it started 4-6 weeks after radiotherapy. Peripheral blood was collected at six visits: V03 (baseline), V05, V07, V10, V12 and V13. Of the 25 to 40 patients who were treated, about 60% were male and 37.5% were female, and the mean age was around 41 years. Prior to enrollment, standard therapy consisting of radiotherapy alone, temozolomide alone, or radiochemotherapy with temozolomide had been administered to patients, with the combination being received by most patients. For exploratory analyses, roughly 25 treated patients had longitudinal TCRB deep sequencing done wherever samples were available. Visit V12 was the week-35 safety follow-up and visit V13 was the week-47 end of study.

On this clone: Its antigen target is currently unknown. Per-base quality was not reported, and no clone a single base away is much larger than it.

Taken from the germline V gene, the CDR1 and CDR2 loops are SGHTA and FQGNSA. A distance of 10 bases separates the germline ends of V and J, which lose 5 bases and 8 bases respectively. Counted from cysteine to phenylalanine, this CDR3 has 12 amino acids. Of the read, only the CDR3 DNA is kept; its 36 bases are in frame from base 1. Library generation was performed with the immunoSEQ multiplex PCR assay. Rearranged TCR beta chain sequences were amplified with the hsTCRB Kit following the manufacturer's protocol. An Illumina MiSeq was used to sequence the TCRB libraries. As for the authors' bioinformatics: The kit vendor's proprietary platform handled demultiplexing, trimming and gene mapping. This is the immuneACCESS table as TCRdb keeps it, with only in-frame sequences that have V and J called. A part of the clones is gone; compared with another copy, unresolved V genes explain less than half, and the rest is unexplained. The DNA was the basis for D and trimming; V, J and clone size are from that table. The sample profile shows fewer than 45,000 clones; about four fifths of them were found once. The ten largest make up 4.5% to 5.5% of the sample.

Points the paper makes about the study in general: Vaccine-induced immune responses across multiple MHC alleles were detected in around 92% of patients. It was noted by the authors that analyses of patient blood samples could not be reproduced owing to sample limitations. Selection of PBMC samples for TCRB deep sequencing was based on availability. Pseudoprogression appeared unrelated to alterations in the top peripheral T cell clonotypes detected by TCRB sequencing.

The time point label on this specimen signifies: week 35, safety follow-up. Each vaccine dose was 300 ug of a 20-mer mutant IDH1 peptide in Montanide, given subcutaneously with topical imiquimod. Patients received eight vaccinations in weeks 1, 3, 5, 7, 11, 15, 19 and 23, corresponding to visits V03 through V10. The donors had newly diagnosed IDH1-mutant astrocytomas of WHO grade 3 or 4 that showed loss of nuclear ATRX. The samples were drawn from NOA16, a multicentre, single-arm, open-label phase I trial in Germany that tested a mutant IDH1 peptide vaccine in humans for the first time. Genomic DNA for TCRB sequencing was isolated from EDTA blood with the DNeasy Blood and Tissue Kit.

The receptor comes from a middle-aged woman with glioma. Some clones in this sample may be carry-over from other donors' samples. The chain employs TRBV7-2 and TRBJ2-1; the D gene is not confidently resolved. The material was PBMCs, obtained from a glioma patient whose treatment included an IDH1 peptide vaccine. The CDR3 here reads CASSPFFDEQFF. The DNA sequence reads TGTGCCAGCAGCCCTTTCTTCGATGAGCAGTTCTTC.